This is a list of T cell receptor beta chains from one sample in a study of glioma-infiltrating T cells after dendritic cell vaccination. TCRdb's copy holds only in-frame clones and misses some; the assay was immunoSEQ multiplex PCR. Among just under 100,000 clones, less than 90% were seen once, and the ten largest hold 5.4%. Sequenced material: blood, taken after dendritic cell vaccination. Receptors originate from a human donor with glioblastoma. CDR3s include the opening cysteine and the closing phenylalanine or tryptophan. The size entry is marked missing in some rows and otherwise reads once, few, many or a size class.

CDR3	size	V
CAWSPAGLPDTQYF	NA	TRBV30
CASSLGANSGQPQHF	NA	TRBV5-6
CATGVGGRAAYEQYF	few	TRBV6-6
CASIHSGTYEQYF	few	TRBV28
CASSVTGEEGYTF	NA	TRBV9
CASSPLPSGISGELFF	NA	TRBV7-3
CASSFFRQGAPGGEKLFF	few	TRBV28
CASSEEAISNEQYF	once	TRBV2
CASSPGLAGGPDEQFF	once	TRBV5-1
CASREGNTEAFF	few	TRBV2
CSARANTEAFF	NA	TRBV20-1
CASSVTGTHAGEQYF	NA	TRBV19
CASSQQGLANEKLFF	NA	TRBV4-1
CASSGGLAGDRETQYF	NA	TRBV5-4
CACRTETNTEAFF	NA	TRBV5-1
CASSVLSYNYGYTF	once	TRBV7-9